This T cell receptor beta chain was retrieved from a study of human T cells and chemical hapten exposure. As to this clonotype: The antigen is unknown.

Time point given: healthy volunteer bleed at 6 weeks. Unfractionated whole blood yielded total RNA. Each cDNA molecule in the library carried unique molecular identifiers. TCRdb re-called the RACE reads through MiXCR, storing one row per CDR3 protein. The data contain about 82,000 distinct CDR3 sequences, over 6.5% of them singletons. The CDR3 loop spans 14 amino acids. Trimming cost V 4 bases and J 4 bases, with 11 bases left between them. Study-wide points: There was no change with DPC sensitization in TCRs above 1 in 1000 frequency.

This sequence originates from a male donor in good health. Some clones in this sample may be carry-over from other donors' samples. The genes are TRBV12-3 or TRBV12-4 and TRBJ1-3, with no clear D. Source material: whole blood. CDR3 in DNA: TGTGCCAGCAGTTCCCCCGTCCAAGGAAACACCATATATTTT. Translation: CASSSPVQGNTIYF.